The source of this T cell receptor beta chain is a study of response to subunit inactivated influenza vaccine. General observations from the study: Authors suggested each seasonal influenza vaccination recruits few new T cells.

This clonotype was detected a few times. Its antigen is undetermined. TCRdb re-analysed the RT-PCR reads in MiXCR, keeping a single row per CDR3 protein. The sample shows hundreds of thousands of distinct CDR3 sequences, approximately 14% of them seen only once. Here the sequenced sample was PBMCs from blood, taken about 12 days after vaccination. The origin of this receptor is a middle-aged man who received an inactivated influenza vaccine.

CDR3 nucleotides: TGTGCCAGCAGTTACTCGGCAGATAATTCACCCCTCCACTTT. It specifies CASSYSADNSPLHF. This chain joins TRBV6-2 or TRBV6-3 and TRBJ1-6; the D is unclear. This CDR3 comprises 14 residues. Trimming took off 0 bases at V and 5 bases at J, with 5 bases between the two ends. CDR1 is MNHEY, CDR2 SVGEGT, per germline.